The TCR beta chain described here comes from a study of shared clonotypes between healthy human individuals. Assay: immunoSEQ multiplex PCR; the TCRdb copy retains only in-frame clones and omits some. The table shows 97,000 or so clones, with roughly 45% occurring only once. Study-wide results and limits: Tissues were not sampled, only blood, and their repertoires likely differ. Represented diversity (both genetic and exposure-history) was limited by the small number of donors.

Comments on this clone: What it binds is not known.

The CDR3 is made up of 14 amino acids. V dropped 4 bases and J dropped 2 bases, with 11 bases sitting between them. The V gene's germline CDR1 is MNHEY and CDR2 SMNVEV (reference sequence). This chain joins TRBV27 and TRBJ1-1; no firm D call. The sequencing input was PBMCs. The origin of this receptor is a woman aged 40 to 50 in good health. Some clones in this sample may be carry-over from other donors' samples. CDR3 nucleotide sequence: TGTGCCAGCAGTTCGTGGCAGGACAACACTGAAGCTTTCTTT. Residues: CASSSWQDNTEAFF.